These 15 T cell receptor beta chains share one sample of origin, sequenced in a study of PD-1 and CTLA-4 blockade in melanoma. The data were produced by immunoSEQ multiplex PCR, yet TCRdb's version contains in-frame clones alone and is incomplete. The sample lists some 11,000 clones, 65% to 90% occurring once. Sequenced material: CD8+ T cells from peripheral blood, taken from a patient given anti-PD-1 treatment. These receptors all stem from a human donor with melanoma.

The rearrangement links TRBV29-1 to TRBJ1-1; D possibly corresponds to TRBD1 (5 bases). Trimming removed 5 bases at V and 4 bases at J, with 11 bases between. Germline loops: CDR1 SQVTM, CDR2 ANQGSEA. This CDR3 comprises 12 residues. CDR3 nucleotides: TGCAGCGTTAGGAGCGGGGCCACTGAAGCTTTCTTT. Amino acids: CSVRSGATEAFF.

This clone occurred once. The J gene is TRBJ2-5, the V gene TRBV4-3; D is undetermined. V lost 1 base, J lost 5 bases, and 14 bases lay in between. The CDR3 is 15 amino acids. Per germline, CDR1 LGHNA and CDR2 YSLEER. CDR3 region: CASSQAWGTLETQYF. The CDR3 DNA reads TGCGCCAGCAGCCAAGCCTGGGGTACCTTGGAGACCCAGTACTTC.

The V gene is TRBV27, the J gene TRBJ2-7; 7 bases agree with TRBD2. This CDR3 is built from 14 residues. J was trimmed by 5 bases and V by 5 bases; bases with no gene match: 9. Germline V gene data show CDR1 as MNHEY and CDR2 as SMNVEV (reference sequence). The CDR3 spells CASSLYAGADEQYF. DNA of the CDR3: TGTGCCAGCAGTCTCTACGCGGGAGCTGACGAGCAGTACTTC.

The CDR3 region is CASSSSSGRAYTGELFF. CDR3 nucleotides: TGTGCCAGCAGCAGTTCTAGCGGGAGGGCCTACACCGGGGAGCTGTTTTTT. The chain links TRBV7-9 to TRBJ2-2, with TRBD2 identical over 12 bases. V shed 5 bases, J shed 3 bases, and the junction held 7 bases outside the gene matches. The CDR3 length is 17 residues. Germline lookup yields CDR1 SEHNR and CDR2 FQNEAQ (reference sequence).

The V gene is TRBV7-9, the J gene TRBJ1-1, with no clear D. CDR3 length equals 13 residues. Trimming pared 4 bases from V and 4 bases from J, leaving 10 bases between. CDR1 is SEHNR, CDR2 FQNEAQ, per germline (reference sequence). In nucleotides, the CDR3 is TGTGCCAGCAGCTGGAGCATGGGCACTGAAGCTTTCTTT. This translates into CASSWSMGTEAFF.

This clone was seen more than once but under ten times. The chain has TRBV3-1 (or the pseudogene TRBV3-2) and TRBJ2-1; no definite D call. Germline V gene data show CDR1 as LGHDT and CDR2 as YNNKEL (reference sequence). CDR3 size: 16 residues. Deletions cut 0 bases from V and 0 bases from J, with 9 bases between. CDR3 sequence reads: CASSQDRYYSYNEQFF. CDR3 bases: TGTGCCAGCAGCCAAGACAGGTACTACTCCTACAATGAGCAGTTCTTC.

The chain joins TRBV13 to TRBJ1-3; the D gene is possibly TRBD1 (5 bases). V was shortened by 5 bases and J by 0 bases, with 11 bases between the two germline ends. This CDR3 spans 15 amino acids. Germline lookup yields CDR1 PRHDT and CDR2 FYEKMQ (reference sequence). The CDR3 bases are TGTGCCAGCAGCGTCGGGACGTACTCTGGAAACACCATATATTTT. Translating gives CASSVGTYSGNTIYF.

V and J are TRBV7-9 and TRBJ2-7; D is tentatively TRBD1 or TRBD2 (5 bases each). Per the germline V gene, CDR1 is SEHNR and CDR2 is FQNEAQ (reference sequence). The CDR3 sequence is 17 residues long. The V end was cut by 7 bases, the J end by 0 bases, with 22 bases between. The CDR3 coding sequence is TGTGCCAGCACCAACTCTCGTACGGGACCCTCCTCCTACGAGCAGTACTTC. Its translation: CASTNSRTGPSSYEQYF.

This clone turned up a few times. The rearrangement links TRBV2 to TRBJ2-4; 8 positions agree with TRBD2. The CDR3 loop spans 16 amino acids. Germline V gene data show CDR1 as SNHLY and CDR2 as FYNNEI. V shed 2 bases and J 4 bases; nucleotides not matched to a gene: 7. CDR3: CASSESIAGPKNIQYF. The CDR3 region has the DNA TGTGCCAGCAGTGAATCGATAGCGGGACCGAAAAACATTCAGTACTTC.

CDR3 DNA: TGTGCCAGCAGAGTAGCGGGTCCGGCTAATGAGCAGTTCTTC. Translation: CASRVAGPANEQFF. The chain links TRBV28 to TRBJ2-1, with TRBD2 identical over 7 bases. J was trimmed by 7 bases and V by 6 bases; bases with no gene match: 9. The CDR3 runs 14 residues. Germline V gene data show CDR1 as MDHEN and CDR2 as SYDVKM.

The chain joins TRBV13 to TRBJ2-1; 12 bases are shared with TRBD2. CDR1 PRHDT and CDR2 FYEKMQ come from the germline V gene (reference sequence). V gave up 1 base and J gave up 8 bases; unmatched junction bases: 9. The CDR3 is 17 residues long. CDR3 region: CASSLVLTSGGRDEQFF. The CDR3, as DNA: TGTGCCAGCAGCTTAGTCCTTACTAGCGGGGGGAGGGATGAGCAGTTCTTC.

The chain links TRBV6-6 to TRBJ2-2; D gene ambiguous. CDR1 MNHNY and CDR2 SVGAGI come from the germline V gene (reference sequence). Trimming took 2 bases from V and 3 from J, leaving 4 bases between them. The CDR3 is 13 residues long. The CDR3 here is CASSYRDTGELFF. CDR3 DNA sequence: TGTGCCAGCAGTTACAGGGACACCGGGGAGCTGTTTTTT.

The chain combines TRBV5-6 with TRBJ1-1; the D gene is possibly TRBD1 (5 bases). CDR1 and CDR2 (germline): SGHDT, YYEEEE. The V end lost 2 bases, the J end lost 0 bases, and 8 bases lay between the germline ends. The CDR3 is made up of 14 amino acids. For the CDR3, the DNA is TGTGCCAGCAGCTTTAAGACAGTGAACACTGAAGCTTTCTTT. Translating gives CASSFKTVNTEAFF.

To note about this clone: The sample carries other DNA sequences with the same CDR3. The V call is TRBV24-1, the J call TRBJ1-2, with TRBD1 as a possible D gene (5 bases). Germline-derived CDR1 and CDR2 are KGHDR and SFDVKD. The CDR3 has 12 residues. Trimming pared 6 bases from V and 7 bases from J, leaving 11 bases between. The CDR3 coding sequence is TGTGCCACCAGTTTAGGAAGGGGTGGCTACACCTTC. Protein sequence: CATSLGRGGYTF.

This clone has just a few counts. The chain joins TRBV7-9 to TRBJ2-7, with 9 positions matching TRBD1. The J segment lost 3 bases and the V segment lost 4 bases, leaving 4 bases of the junction unmatched. Germline lookup yields CDR1 SEHNR and CDR2 FQNEAQ (reference sequence). The CDR3 length is 14 residues. The CDR3 bases are TGTGCCAGCAGCTACGGGACAGGGAGCTACGAGCAGTACTTC. Translation: CASSYGTGSYEQYF.